Below are 2 T cell receptor beta chains sequenced from a single sample in a study of blood T cell repertoires in COVID-19. TCRdb keeps only in-frame clones here, not all; method: immunoSEQ multiplex PCR. This table has 250,000 to 350,000 clones, 89% appearing once. Sequencing was done on a sample of peripheral blood. Source of these receptors: a woman in her thirties or forties who had recovered from COVID-19.

V usage is TRBV7-9 and J usage is TRBJ2-4; 7 bases map to TRBD1. Germline V gene lookup returns CDR1 SEHNR and CDR2 FQNEAQ (reference sequence). The V gene end was trimmed by 6 bases and the J gene end by 2 bases; junction bases not matched to a gene: 1. This CDR3 is 13 amino acids long. CDR3 sequence reads: CASRGGTKNIQYF. As DNA, the CDR3 is TGTGCCAGCAGAGGGGGCACCAAAAACATTCAGTACTTC. Filled out from reference TRBV7-9 and TRBJ2-4, the complete variable domain reads DTGVSQNPRHKITKRGQNVTFRCDPISEHNRLYWYRQTLGQGPEFLTYFQNEAQLEKSRLLSDRFSAERPKGSFSTLEIQRTEQGDSAMYLCASRGGTKNIQYFGAGTRLSVL.

This chain's CDR3 is CASSTTGGRETQYF. The DNA of the CDR3 is TGTGCCAGCAGTACCACAGGGGGCCGAGAGACCCAGTACTTC. The V call is TRBV6-5, the J call TRBJ2-5, with 9 bases lining up with TRBD1. The CDR3 loop spans 14 amino acids. J was trimmed by 4 bases and V by 5 bases; bases with no gene match: 5. Germline V gene sequence: CDR1 MNHEY, CDR2 SVGAGI.